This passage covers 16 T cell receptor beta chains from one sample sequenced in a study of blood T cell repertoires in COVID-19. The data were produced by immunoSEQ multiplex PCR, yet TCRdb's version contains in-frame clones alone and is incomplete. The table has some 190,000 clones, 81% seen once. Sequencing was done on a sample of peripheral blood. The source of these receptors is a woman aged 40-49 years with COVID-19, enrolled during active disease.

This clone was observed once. The DNA for the CDR3 is TGTGCCAGCAGCTTCCCGGTGGAGACAGGGAAGAAAGACACCATATATTTT. It codes for CASSFPVETGKKDTIYF. The chain is built from TRBV11-2 and TRBJ1-3, with 7 bases matching TRBD1. J lost 8 bases, V lost 3 bases, and 16 bases had no gene match. Germline lookup yields CDR1 SGHAT and CDR2 FQNNGV. This CDR3 region has 17 residues.

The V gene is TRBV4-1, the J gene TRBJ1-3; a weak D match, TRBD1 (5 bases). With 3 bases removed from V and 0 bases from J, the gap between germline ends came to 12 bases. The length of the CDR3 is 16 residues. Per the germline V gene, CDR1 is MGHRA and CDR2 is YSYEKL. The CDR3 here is CASSQGGGSSGNTIYF. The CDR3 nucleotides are TGCGCCAGCAGCCAGGGCGGGGGTAGCTCTGGAAACACCATATATTTT.

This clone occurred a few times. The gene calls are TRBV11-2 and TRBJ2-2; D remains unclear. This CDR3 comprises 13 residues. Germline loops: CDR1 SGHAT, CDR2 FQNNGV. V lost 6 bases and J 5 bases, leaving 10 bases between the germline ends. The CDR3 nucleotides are TGTGCCAGCAGGGATGCAGGAACCGGGGAGCTGTTTTTT. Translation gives CASRDAGTGELFF.

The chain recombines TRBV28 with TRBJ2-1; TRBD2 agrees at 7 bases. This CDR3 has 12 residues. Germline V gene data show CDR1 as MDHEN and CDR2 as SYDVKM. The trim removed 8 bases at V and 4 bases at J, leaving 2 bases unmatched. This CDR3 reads CASLGGYNEQFF. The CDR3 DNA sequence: TGTGCCAGCCTCGGGGGGTACAATGAGCAGTTCTTC.

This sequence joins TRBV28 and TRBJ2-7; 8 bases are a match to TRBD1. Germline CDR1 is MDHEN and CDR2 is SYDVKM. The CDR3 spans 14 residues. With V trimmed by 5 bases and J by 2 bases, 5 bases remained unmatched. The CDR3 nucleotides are TGTGCCAGCAGTCAGACAGGGGCCCCCTACGAGCAGTACTTC. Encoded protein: CASSQTGAPYEQYF.

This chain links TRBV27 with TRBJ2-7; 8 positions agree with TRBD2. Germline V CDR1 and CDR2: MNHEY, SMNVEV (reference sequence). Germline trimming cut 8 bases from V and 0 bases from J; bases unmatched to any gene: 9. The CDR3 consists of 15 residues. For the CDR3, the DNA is TGTGCCAGCCGCCTCTTTGCGGGGGGCTCCTACGAGCAGTACGTC. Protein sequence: CASRLFAGGSYEQYV.

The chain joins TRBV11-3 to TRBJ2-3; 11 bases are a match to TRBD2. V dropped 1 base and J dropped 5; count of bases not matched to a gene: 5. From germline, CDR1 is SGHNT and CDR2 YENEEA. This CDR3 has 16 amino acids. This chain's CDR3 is CASSLGLAGLGDTQYF. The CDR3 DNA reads TGTGCCAGCAGCTTAGGACTAGCGGGGTTAGGAGATACGCAGTATTTT.

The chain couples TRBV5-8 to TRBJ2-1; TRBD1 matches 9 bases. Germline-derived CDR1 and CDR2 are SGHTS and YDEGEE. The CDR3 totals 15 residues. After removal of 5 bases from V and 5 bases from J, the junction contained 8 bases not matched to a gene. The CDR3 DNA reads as TGTGCCAGCAGGTTTGCCGGGACAGGGCACAATGAGCAGTTCTTC. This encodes CASRFAGTGHNEQFF.

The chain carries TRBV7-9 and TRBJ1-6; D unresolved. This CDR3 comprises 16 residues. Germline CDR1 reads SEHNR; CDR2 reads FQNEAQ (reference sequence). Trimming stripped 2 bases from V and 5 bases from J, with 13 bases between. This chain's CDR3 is CASSLIFRLDNSPLHF. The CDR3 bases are TGTGCCAGCAGCTTAATCTTCAGACTGGATAATTCACCCCTCCACTTT.

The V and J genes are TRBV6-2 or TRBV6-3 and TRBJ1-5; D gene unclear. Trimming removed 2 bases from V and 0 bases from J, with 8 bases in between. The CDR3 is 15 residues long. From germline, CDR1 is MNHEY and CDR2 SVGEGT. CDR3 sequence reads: CASSYASVSNQPQHF. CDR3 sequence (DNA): TGTGCCAGCAGTTACGCCTCAGTTAGCAATCAGCCCCAGCATTTT.

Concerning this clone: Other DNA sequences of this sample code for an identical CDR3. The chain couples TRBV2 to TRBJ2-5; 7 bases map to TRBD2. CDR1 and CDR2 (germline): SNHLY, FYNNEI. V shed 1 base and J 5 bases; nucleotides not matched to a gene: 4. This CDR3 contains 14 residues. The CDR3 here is CASSEVAGGETQYF. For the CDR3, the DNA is TGTGCCAGCAGTGAAGTAGCGGGCGGGGAGACCCAGTACTTC. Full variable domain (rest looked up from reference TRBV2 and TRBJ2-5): EPEVTQTPSHQVTQMGQEVILRCVPISNHLYFYWYRQILGQKVEFLVSFYNNEISEKSEIFDDQFSVERPDGSNFTLKIRSTKLEDSAMYFCASSEVAGGETQYFGPGTRLLVL.

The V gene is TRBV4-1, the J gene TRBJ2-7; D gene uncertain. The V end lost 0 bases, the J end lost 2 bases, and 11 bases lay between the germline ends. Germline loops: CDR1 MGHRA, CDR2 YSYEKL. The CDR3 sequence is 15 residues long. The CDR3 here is CASSQDWPGPYEQYV. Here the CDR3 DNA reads TGCGCCAGCAGCCAAGATTGGCCAGGTCCCTACGAGCAGTACGTC.

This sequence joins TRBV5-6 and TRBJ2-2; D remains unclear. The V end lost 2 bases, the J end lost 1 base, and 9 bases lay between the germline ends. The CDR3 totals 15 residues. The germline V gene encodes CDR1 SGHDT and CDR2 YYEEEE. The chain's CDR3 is CASSFQALNTGELFF. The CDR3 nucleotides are TGTGCCAGCAGCTTTCAGGCTTTGAACACCGGGGAGCTGTTTTTT.

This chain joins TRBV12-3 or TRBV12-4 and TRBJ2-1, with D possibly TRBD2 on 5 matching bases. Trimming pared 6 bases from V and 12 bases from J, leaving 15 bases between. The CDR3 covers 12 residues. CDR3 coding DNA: TGTGCCAGCAGCCCTAGCTTTACGGGGCAGTTCTTC. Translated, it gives CASSPSFTGQFF.

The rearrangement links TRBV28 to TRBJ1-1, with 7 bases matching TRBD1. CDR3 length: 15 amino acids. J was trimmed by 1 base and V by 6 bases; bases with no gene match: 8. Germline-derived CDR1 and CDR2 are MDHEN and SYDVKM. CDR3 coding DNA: TGTGCCAGCAGAACCAACAGGGGTGGGAACACTGAAGCTTTCTTT. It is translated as CASRTNRGGNTEAFF.

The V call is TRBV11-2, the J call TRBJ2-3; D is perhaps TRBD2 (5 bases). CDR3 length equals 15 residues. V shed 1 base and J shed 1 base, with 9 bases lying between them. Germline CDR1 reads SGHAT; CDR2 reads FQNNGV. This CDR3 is CASSLAGSGTDTQYF. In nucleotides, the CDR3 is TGTGCCAGCAGCTTAGCGGGTAGCGGCACAGATACGCAGTATTTT.